This record concerns one TCR beta chain sequence. This clonotype was found once. Its antigen specificity is not known. Base-call qualities are not available, and no considerably larger clone is one nucleotide away. One read alone is a weak basis. This record belongs to a study of vaccination and CD4 T cells after COVID-19 (dated by TCRdb to between 2021 and 2024). General notes on the study: SARS-CoV-2 positivity had been established in the convalescent patients by nasal swab PCR, and mild disease was recorded in about 9 of these patients and severe disease in one. In the convalescent cohort there were six males and four females, among whom were two Hispanic individuals, seven Caucasians, two Asians and one multiracial person. Two doses of either the Pfizer-BioNTech BNT162b2 vaccine (n=8) or the Moderna mRNA-1273 vaccine (n=2) were administered to participants. Post-COVID blood samples from convalescent patients were collected a median of approximately 100 days after diagnosis, with a range of 35 to 161 days. Post-vaccine blood samples were taken a median of approximately 76 days after the second vaccine dose, with a range of 14 to 241 days. For stimulating the cultures, overlapping spike peptide pools were used, derived from SARS-CoV-2 as well as from the common cold coronaviruses HCoV-NL63, HCoV-OC43 and HCoV-229E. As controls, cultures received a CEFX viral epitope pool (the positive control), an HIV-1 Nef peptide pool (the negative control), or no peptide at all. In over 8 COVID-19 convalescent patients and 4 infection-naive healthy vaccine recipients, researchers compared the spike-specific CD4+ TCR repertoire from before mRNA vaccination with the repertoire from after.

Preparation of the library involved PCR. At the Johns Hopkins FTIC core, DNA from the cultured CD4+ T cells underwent TCR sequencing with the Oncomine TCR Beta short-read assay. The QIAamp micro DNA kit was used to extract genomic DNA from the cultured CD4+ T cells. Oncomine TCR Beta libraries from cultured CD4+ T cells were pooled with unique dual indexes and sequenced on an Illumina iSeq 100. On the study's bioinformatics: Non-productive sequences were removed, and CDR3s that did not start with C, did not end with F or W, or were shorter than 7 amino acids were discarded. Antigen-specific clonotypes were identified using the MANAFEST web application through comparison of peptide-stimulated wells with reference and other culture wells. An FDR below 0.05, an odds ratio above 5, and a productive frequency above 0.1% in at least two of three replicate wells were required for clones to be considered positive. A clonotype counted as cross-reactive if it showed significant expansion both in the SARS-CoV-2 spike wells and in at least one common cold coronavirus spike condition. Levenshtein distances (stringdist) and unrooted phylogenetic trees (ape) in R version 3.6.1 were used to assess CDR3 homology. TCRdb reprocessed the public reads (quality trimming at Q25 with fastp, clone calling with MiXCR) and kept in-frame beta chains. Entries are consolidated by CDR3 protein sequence, retaining the most common genes and DNA. The V and J calls here are based on TCRdb, not the publication. This sample is represented by more than 20,000 distinct CDR3 sequences; roughly 39% of them were singletons. About 7% of the sample belongs to the ten largest clones.

Interpreted using the paper, the treatment or condition label stands for: roughly 10-day PBMC culture with coronavirus spike peptide pools or control peptides (ViraFEST assay). The ViraFEST assay was used in the study, in which antigen-specific T cells were expanded with peptide pools and expanded clonotypes were subsequently identified by TCR sequencing. The convalescent patients' positive SARS-CoV-2 PCR tests fell between March and December 2020, which was before the Alpha, Beta and Delta variants emerged in the United States. Over 1.5 million PBMCs per well were cultured in IMDM with roughly 5% human AB serum and 8 to 10 IU/ml IL-2, plus 10 ug/ml peptide pools. Half of the culture medium was replaced with fresh IL-2-containing medium on days 3 and 7. After 10 to 11 days of culture, CD4+ T cells were isolated by negative selection using the EasySep CD4+ T cell isolation kit. Ficoll-Paque Plus gradient centrifugation was used to isolate PBMCs from whole blood, and the isolated PBMCs were then either used fresh or cryopreserved at -140C. Culture conditions were generally each tested in triplicate wells.

What the research found in general, with its limitations: Among convalescent patients, a median about 86% of the SARS-CoV-2-reactive clones seen after vaccination appeared only after vaccination, which suggests priming specific to the vaccine. The median count of SARS-CoV-2-reactive clonotypes went up from 20 to 25 after infection to about 41 after vaccination, although the change was not significant. The number of convalescent patients in the study was relatively small, and the study did not examine early timepoints following natural infection. Of the vaccine-specific clones found in convalescent patients, nearly all (304 of 307) were mono-reactive for SARS-CoV-2 spike instead of being cross-reactive with common cold coronaviruses.

CDR1 is given as ENHRY and CDR2 as SYGVKD, both from the germline V gene. The CDR3, cysteine through phenylalanine, is 14 amino acids long. The read is trimmed to its CDR3 DNA, 42 bases read in frame from base 1. V sheds 5 bases and J sheds 4 bases, leaving 12 bases between their ends. This clonotype was obtained from a human donor who had recovered from COVID-19. The receptor chain draws on TRBV10-3 and TRBJ2-1; possibly the D gene is TRBD2, per 6 matching bases. The sequencing sample was made of CD4+ T cells from blood, cultured in vitro. The DNA sequence is given as TGTGCCATCAGTACCGTAGCGGAATACAATGAGCAGTTCTTC. It encodes CAISTVAEYNEQFF.